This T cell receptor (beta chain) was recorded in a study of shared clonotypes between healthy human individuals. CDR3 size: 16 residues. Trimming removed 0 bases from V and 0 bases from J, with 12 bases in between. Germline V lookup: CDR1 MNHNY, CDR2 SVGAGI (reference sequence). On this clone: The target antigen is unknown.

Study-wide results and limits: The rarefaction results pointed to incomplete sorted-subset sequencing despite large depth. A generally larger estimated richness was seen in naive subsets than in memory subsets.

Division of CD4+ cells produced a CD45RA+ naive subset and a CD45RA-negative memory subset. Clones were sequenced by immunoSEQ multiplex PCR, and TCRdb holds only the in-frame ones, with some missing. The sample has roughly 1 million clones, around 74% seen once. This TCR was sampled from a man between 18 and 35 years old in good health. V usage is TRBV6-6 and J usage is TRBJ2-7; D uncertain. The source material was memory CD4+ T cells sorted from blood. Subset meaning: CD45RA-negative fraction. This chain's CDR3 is CASSYSVSGSSYEQYF. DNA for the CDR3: TGTGCCAGCAGTTACTCGGTGTCAGGCAGCTCCTACGAGCAGTACTTC.